The present T cell receptor (beta chain) was sequenced within a study of blood T cell repertoires in COVID-19. About the research overall: COVID-19 samples, acute and convalescent, were from the United States, Italy and Spain.

In the original analysis: Counts of nucleated cells, estimated from reference gene primer amplification, were obtained. Method: immunoSEQ multiplex PCR; TCRdb's copy keeps in-frame clones and lacks some. The V and J calls and clone size are taken from that table; D and trimming were inferred from the DNA. The profile covers some 130,000 clones, with roughly nine tenths appearing a single time and around 3.6% taken by the ten largest. The length of the CDR3 is 17 residues. Germline lookup yields CDR1 MNHEY and CDR2 SMNVEV (reference sequence). J gave up 2 bases and V 5 bases, and 12 bases lay outside the gene matches.

This chain joins TRBV27 and TRBJ2-1; 7 bases agree with TRBD1. The material sequenced was peripheral blood. The clonotype comes from a man in his forties or fifties with active COVID-19. The CDR3 region is CASSDGQVGVTYNEQFF. As DNA, the CDR3 is TGTGCCAGCAGTGACGGACAGGTGGGGGTCACCTACAATGAGCAGTTCTTC.